This note documents a single T cell receptor (beta chain) sequence. What it binds is not known. Genomic DNA acted as the template from which TCR beta VDJ combination and CDR3 sequence profiling were carried out. MiXCR, applied by TCRdb to the reads, yields one record per CDR3 protein. The profile shows some 190,000 distinct CDR3 sequences, around 45% of them singletons. The source of the sample is a study of CD8+CD57+ T cells in acquired aplastic anemia. Overall study context: Sorted CD4+ and CD8+ cells gave an average of around 3 ug of DNA. For CD4+ cells, healthy donors had an average of roughly 9.8 million reads. Notes on the study in general: Significant differences in CD8+ Simpson's diversity were not observed between patients and controls. Between patients and controls, 25 to 30 CD8+ CDR3 sequences were found in common.

The V end lost 0 bases, the J end lost 5 bases, and 14 bases lay between the germline ends. CDR3 length: 15 residues. CDR1 DFQATT and CDR2 SNEGSKA come from the germline V gene (reference sequence). The sample comprised sorted CD4+, CD8+, or CD8+CD57+ T cells (not recorded which) from PBMCs. This sequence was found in a human donor in good health. The genes are TRBV20-1 and TRBJ1-5; no definite D call. CDR3 sequence: CSARDSGLADQPQHF. Here the CDR3 DNA reads TGCAGTGCTAGAGATTCGGGCCTAGCGGATCAGCCCCAGCATTTT.